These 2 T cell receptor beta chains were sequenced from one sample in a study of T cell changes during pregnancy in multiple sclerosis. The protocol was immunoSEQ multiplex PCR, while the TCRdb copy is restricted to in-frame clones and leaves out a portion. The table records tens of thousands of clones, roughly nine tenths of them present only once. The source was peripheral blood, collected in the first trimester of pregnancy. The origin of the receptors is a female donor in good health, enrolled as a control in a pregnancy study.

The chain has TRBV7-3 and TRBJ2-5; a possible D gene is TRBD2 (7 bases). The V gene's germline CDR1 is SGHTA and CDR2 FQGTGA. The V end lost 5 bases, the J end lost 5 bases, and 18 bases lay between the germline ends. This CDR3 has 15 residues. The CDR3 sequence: CASSVGGGPGETQYF. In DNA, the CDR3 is TGTGCCAGCAGCGTAGGGGGAGGGCCAGGTGAGACCCAGTACTTC. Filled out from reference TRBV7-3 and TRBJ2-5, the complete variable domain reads GAGVSQTPSNKVTEKGKYVELRCDPISGHTALYWYRQSLGQGPEFLIYFQGTGAADDSGLPNDRFFAVRPEGSVSTLKIQRTERGDSAVYLCASSVGGGPGETQYFGPGTRLLVL.

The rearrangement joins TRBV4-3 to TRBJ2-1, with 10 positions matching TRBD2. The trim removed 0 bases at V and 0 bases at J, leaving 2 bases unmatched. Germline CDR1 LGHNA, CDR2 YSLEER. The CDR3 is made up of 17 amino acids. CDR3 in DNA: TGCGCCAGCAGCCAAGATCTAGCGGGGGCCTCCTACAATGAGCAGTTCTTC. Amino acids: CASSQDLAGASYNEQFF.